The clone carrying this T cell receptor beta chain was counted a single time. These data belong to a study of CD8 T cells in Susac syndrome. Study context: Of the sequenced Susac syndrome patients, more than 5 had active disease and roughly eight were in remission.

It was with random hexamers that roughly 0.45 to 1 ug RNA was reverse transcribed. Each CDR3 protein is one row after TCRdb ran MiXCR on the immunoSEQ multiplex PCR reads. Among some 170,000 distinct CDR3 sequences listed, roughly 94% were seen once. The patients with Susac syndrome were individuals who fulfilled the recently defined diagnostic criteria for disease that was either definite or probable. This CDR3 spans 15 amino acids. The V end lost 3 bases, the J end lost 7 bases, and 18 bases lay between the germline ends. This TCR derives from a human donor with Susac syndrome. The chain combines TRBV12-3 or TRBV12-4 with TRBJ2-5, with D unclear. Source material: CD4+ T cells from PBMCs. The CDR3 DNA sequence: TGTGCCAGCAGTTTGTGGTTGACTTCCTCGTGGACCCAGTACTTC. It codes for CASSLWLTSSWTQYF.